Listed here are 26 T cell receptor beta chains from one sample, sequenced in a study of cytomegalovirus exposure and HLA in healthy donors. Both 60 Vbeta primers and 13 Jbeta primers went into the PCR. This table comes from immunoSEQ multiplex PCR, and its TCRdb copy is limited to in-frame clones, with some not included. The top ten clones hold 0.95% to 1.4% of a sample with about 140,000 clones, roughly 79% of them seen once. Sequencing was carried out using PBMCs. The receptors here all came from a male donor in good health and CMV-seronegative.

The chain has TRBV7-9 and TRBJ2-7; D is uncertain. This CDR3 is built from 13 residues. Germline V gives CDR1 SEHNR, CDR2 FQNEAQ (reference sequence). V lost 1 base and J 4 bases, leaving 8 bases between the germline ends. The CDR3 is CASSLGSGYEQYF. CDR3 nucleotides: TGTGCCAGCAGCTTAGGGTCCGGGTACGAGCAGTACTTC.

The chain recombines TRBV7-2 with TRBJ1-3, with D possibly TRBD1 on 5 matching bases. Trimming removed 3 bases from V and 3 bases from J, with 12 bases in between. The CDR3 extends over 15 amino acids. The germline V gene encodes CDR1 SGHTA and CDR2 FQGNSA. In nucleotides, the CDR3 is TGTGCCAGCAGCTTCTCCGCAGGGATTGGAAACACCATATATTTT. Residues: CASSFSAGIGNTIYF.

This clone was observed once. The genes are TRBV11-1 and TRBJ1-2, with 10 bases that match TRBD1. Germline V lookup: CDR1 SGHAT, CDR2 FQDESV (reference sequence). Losses at the gene ends were 5 bases for V and 7 bases for J; bases not matched to a gene: 10. This CDR3 is 15 amino acids long. CDR3 in amino acids: CASSQMTGGASGYTF. As DNA, the CDR3 is TGTGCCAGCAGCCAGATGACAGGGGGCGCTAGTGGCTACACCTTC.

The rearrangement uses TRBV18 and TRBJ1-6; 10 bases agree with TRBD1. The germline gives CDR1 KGHSH, CDR2 LQKENI. Trimming removed 6 bases from V and 9 bases from J; junction bases left unmatched: 8. The CDR3 length is 15 residues. CDR3 bases: TGTGCCAGCTCTCGCCGGGACAGGGGTGGTTCACCCCTCCACTTT. Protein sequence: CASSRRDRGGSPLHF.

The genes are TRBV5-1 and TRBJ2-7; 9 bases are a match to TRBD2. Trimming took 0 bases from V and 4 from J; bases not matched to a gene: 11. Germline loops: CDR1 SGHRS, CDR2 YFSETQ. This CDR3 region has 17 residues. The chain's CDR3 is CASSLAPQEAGGYEQYF. The DNA of the CDR3 is TGCGCCAGCAGCTTGGCCCCCCAAGAAGCGGGGGGATACGAGCAGTACTTC.

CDR3 DNA sequence: TGTGCCAGCAGCGTAGGGACTAGCGGGGCCTACGAGCAGTACTTC. Amino acids: CASSVGTSGAYEQYF. This chain joins TRBV9 and TRBJ2-7, with TRBD2 matching over 12 bases. V trimming: 0 bases; J trimming: 2 bases; junction bases outside the gene matches: 0. The CDR3 spans 15 residues. Germline-derived CDR1 and CDR2 are SGDLS and YYNGEE.

In DNA form, the CDR3 reads TGCAGCGTTGAGAGGTGGCTAGCGGGGGAGCGCACAGATACGCAGTATTTT. Its translation is CSVERWLAGERTDTQYF. This chain uses TRBV29-1 with TRBJ2-3; the match to TRBD2 covers 10 bases. From germline, CDR1 is SQVTM and CDR2 ANQGSEA. J gave up 1 base and V 3 bases, and 10 bases lay outside the gene matches. The CDR3 covers 17 residues.

This clone has more than one count but fewer than ten. The rearrangement links TRBV5-6 to TRBJ1-3; 9 positions agree with TRBD1. V gave up 2 bases and J gave up 8 bases; unmatched junction bases: 5. The CDR3 extends over 14 amino acids. Germline CDR1 is SGHDT and CDR2 is YYEEEE. The CDR3 coding sequence is TGTGCCAGCAGCTTTTCGACAGGGGGGGACACCATATATTTT. It encodes CASSFSTGGDTIYF.

The V call is TRBV6-5, the J call TRBJ2-3; possible D gene TRBD2, 6 bases. This CDR3 has 16 amino acids. Between the trimmed V and J ends, which lost 2 bases and 0 bases, there was a span of 12 bases. CDR1 and CDR2 from the germline V gene are MNHEY and SVGAGI. The CDR3, as DNA: TGTGCCAGCAGTTACGGCGGGGAGTCTAGCACAGATACGCAGTATTTT. It yields the protein CASSYGGESSTDTQYF.

This clone was recorded once. The chain combines TRBV7-2 with TRBJ1-1; tentatively, D is TRBD1 (6 bases). This CDR3 contains 16 residues. Germline V gene lookup returns CDR1 SGHTA and CDR2 FQGNSA. Trimming took 0 bases from V and 1 from J, leaving 12 bases between them. CDR3 DNA: TGTGCCAGCAGCTTAGCGCTTGGGGGGGCGAACACTGAAGCTTTCTTT. It specifies CASSLALGGANTEAFF.

Comment on this clone: An end of the junction does not agree with germline; a read error may underlie this. The V gene is TRBV7-7, the J gene TRBJ1-2; tentative D call: TRBD1 (5 bases). CDR1 and CDR2 (germline): SSHAT, FNYEAQ (reference sequence). CDR3 length: 15 residues. The CDR3 region is CASSLGAVGYYGYTF. The CDR3 nucleotides read TGTGCTAGCAGCTTAGGGGCAGTTGGGTACTATGGCTACACCTTC.

The CDR3 sequence is CASTRLTGNTEAFF. DNA for the CDR3: TGTGCCAGCACGAGATTGACAGGGAACACTGAAGCTTTCTTT. The chain carries TRBV2 and TRBJ1-1; D might be TRBD1 (6 bases). The germline V gene has CDR1 SNHLY and CDR2 FYNNEI. The CDR3 has 14 amino acids. With 7 bases removed from V and 1 base from J, the gap between germline ends came to 13 bases.

The rearrangement links TRBV19 to TRBJ1-5; TRBD1 might be the D (5 bases). V gave up 3 bases and J gave up 6 bases, with 18 bases separating them. CDR1 is LNHDA and CDR2 is SQIVND in the germline V gene (reference sequence). This CDR3 comprises 16 residues. CDR3 in amino acids: CASSIRRTSFSQPQHF. The CDR3 nucleotides are TGTGCCAGTAGTATTCGGCGGACATCTTTTAGTCAGCCCCAGCATTTT.

The chain joins TRBV7-2 to TRBJ2-5; 8 bases are a match to TRBD2. Germline V CDR1 and CDR2: SGHTA, FQGNSA. V lost 3 bases and J lost 5; bases outside the gene matches: 5. This CDR3 has 14 amino acids. The CDR3: CASSFSGGGETQYF. CDR3 coding DNA: TGTGCCAGCAGCTTCAGCGGGGGTGGGGAGACCCAGTACTTC.

The chain couples TRBV6-1 to TRBJ2-1, with a weak D call TRBD1 (6 bases). Germline assignment: CDR1 MNHNS and CDR2 SASEGT. With 4 bases removed from V and 0 bases from J, the gap between germline ends came to 13 bases. The CDR3 runs to 16 residues. Here the CDR3 reads CASSVSQGRSYNEQFF. CDR3 nucleotides: TGTGCCAGCAGTGTTTCACAGGGCCGCTCCTACAATGAGCAGTTCTTC.

A note on this clone: Germline is not matched at one junction end, which may reflect a read error. The V and J genes are TRBV7-9 and TRBJ1-1, with a possible D match to TRBD1 (5 bases). The germline gives CDR1 SEHNR, CDR2 FQNEAQ (reference sequence). CDR3 size: 17 residues. The DNA of the CDR3 is TGTTCCAGCAGCTTATCACAGGCCCTCACCCCGAACACTGAAGCTTTCTTT. Protein product: CSSSLSQALTPNTEAFF. The whole variable domain, filled in from reference TRBV7-9 and TRBJ1-1, reads DTGVSQNPRHKITKRGQNVTFRCDPISEHNRLYWYRQTLGQGPEFLTYFQNEAQLEKSRLLSDRFSAERPKGSFSTLEIQRTEQGDSAMYLCSSSLSQALTPNTEAFFGQGTRLTVV.

This clone is a singleton in its sample. The rearrangement joins TRBV7-8 to TRBJ1-2; D unclear. CDR1 is SGHVS, CDR2 FQNEAQ, per germline. The length of the CDR3 is 14 residues. The V end was cut by 3 bases, the J end by 8 bases, with 16 bases between. The CDR3 protein is CASSFDRFRGGYTF. In DNA, the CDR3 is TGTGCCAGCAGCTTCGATCGGTTTCGGGGAGGCTACACCTTC.

The gene calls are TRBV30 and TRBJ2-7; 8 nucleotides align to TRBD2. The germline V gene has CDR1 GTSNPN and CDR2 SVGIG (reference sequence). The J segment lost 2 bases and the V segment lost 0 bases, leaving 0 bases of the junction unmatched. CDR3 length: 13 residues. The CDR3 DNA reads as TGTGCCTGGAGTGTAGCGGGGGCCTACGAGCAGTACTTC. Residues: CAWSVAGAYEQYF.

Details on this clone: One end of the junction varies from germline; a read error may be responsible. This chain uses TRBV7-7 with TRBJ2-7, with D tentatively TRBD2 (6 bases). The CDR3 runs to 15 residues. Germline V gene lookup returns CDR1 SSHAT and CDR2 FNYEAQ (reference sequence). This CDR3 reads CASSLAAGLPYEQYF. The CDR3 DNA sequence: TGTGCTAGCAGCTTAGCGGCAGGCCTCCCCTACGAGCAGTACTTC.

This rearrangement joins TRBV5-1 to TRBJ2-3, with D possibly being TRBD1 (5 bases). Germline V CDR1 and CDR2: SGHRS, YFSETQ. V lost 0 bases, J lost 4 bases, and 9 bases lay in between. The CDR3 sequence is 14 residues long. DNA for the CDR3: TGCGCCAGCAGCTTGGGGACACCCTCAGATACGCAGTATTTT. Residues: CASSLGTPSDTQYF.

This clone was seen at least ten times. V and J are TRBV4-1 and TRBJ1-2; 7 bases agree with TRBD1. Germline V CDR1 and CDR2: MGHRA, YSYEKL. The CDR3 consists of 16 residues. V lost 4 bases, J lost 6 bases, and 14 bases stayed unmatched. CDR3 region: CASSPQGTTLGNGYTF. CDR3 coding DNA: TGCGCCAGCAGCCCACAGGGGACGACCTTGGGGAATGGCTACACCTTC.

This chain connects TRBV19 to TRBJ1-6, with 7 bases matching TRBD1. The germline V gene has CDR1 LNHDA and CDR2 SQIVND (reference sequence). Germline trimming cut 6 bases from V and 7 bases from J; bases unmatched to any gene: 9. The CDR3 has 15 residues. The CDR3 DNA reads TGTGCCAGTAGAGAGGGACAGAGAAGCAATTCACCCCTCCACTTT. Translating it yields CASREGQRSNSPLHF.

The chain has TRBV27 and TRBJ2-3; possible D gene TRBD2, 5 bases. Germline V gene lookup returns CDR1 MNHEY and CDR2 SMNVEV (reference sequence). The CDR3 is 15 amino acids. The V and J ends lost 4 bases and 3 bases respectively, with 14 bases between them. The CDR3 DNA follows: TGTGCCAGCAGTTCCCTTGAGGGAATAACAGATACGCAGTATTTT. Translating it yields CASSSLEGITDTQYF.

The chain has TRBV30 and TRBJ2-2, with 7 nucleotides matching TRBD2. The ends lost 2 bases at V and 3 bases at J; junction bases unmatched: 3. Germline CDR1 GTSNPN, CDR2 SVGIG (reference sequence). The CDR3 contains 14 residues. CDR3 coding DNA: TGTGCCTGGAGTCGGGACTATTACACCGGGGAGCTGTTTTTT. Amino acids: CAWSRDYYTGELFF.

The chain links TRBV19 to TRBJ2-3, with 9 nucleotides matching TRBD2. The germline CDR1 and CDR2 sequences are LNHDA and SQIVND (reference sequence). The CDR3 is 15 amino acids. Trimming took 8 bases from V and 2 from J; bases not matched to a gene: 8. For the CDR3, the DNA is TGTGCCAGTGTAAGGGCGGGGGGGCCCACAGATACGCAGTATTTT. It encodes CASVRAGGPTDTQYF.

This sequence joins TRBV5-1 and TRBJ2-6; D unclear. Deletions cut 0 bases from V and 2 bases from J, with 3 bases between. The CDR3 runs 14 residues. Germline V lookup: CDR1 SGHRS, CDR2 YFSETQ. CDR3 nucleotides: TGCGCCAGCAGCTTGGCGGCTGGGGCCAACGTCCTGACTTTC. It yields the protein CASSLAAGANVLTF.